The 7 T cell receptor beta chains in this list originate from one sample, sequenced in a study of cytomegalovirus exposure and HLA in healthy donors. PCR involved 60 Vbeta and 13 Jbeta primers. Data came from immunoSEQ multiplex PCR; TCRdb stores just in-frame clones and leaves some out. The profile shows roughly 220,000 clones, about 81% of them singletons. Sequenced input: PBMCs. The receptors were sampled from a woman aged 40-49 years in good health and CMV-seronegative.

The chain employs TRBV7-8 and TRBJ1-2; no definite D call. CDR3 length: 14 amino acids. Germline V CDR1 and CDR2: SGHVS, FQNEAQ. V was cut by 1 base and J by 2 bases, with 8 bases left in between. CDR3 residues: CASSLETTNYGYTF. Written as DNA, the CDR3 is TGTGCCAGCAGCTTAGAGACAACCAACTATGGCTACACCTTC.

This clone occurred a few times. The gene calls are TRBV6-5 and TRBJ2-1; tentative D call: TRBD2 (6 bases). The CDR3 runs to 14 residues. CDR1 is MNHEY, CDR2 SVGAGI, per germline. V shed 5 bases and J shed 5 bases, with 13 bases lying between them. The CDR3 loop reads CASSNYRENNEQFF. The CDR3 region has the DNA TGTGCCAGCAGTAATTACCGGGAGAACAATGAGCAGTTCTTC.

This chain uses TRBV11-2 with TRBJ2-1, with 8 bases that match TRBD2. There are 15 residues in the CDR3. The trim removed 0 bases at V and 12 bases at J, leaving 10 bases unmatched. CDR1 and CDR2 from the germline V gene are SGHAT and FQNNGV. CDR3 sequence reads: CASSLDLGTSIGQFF. CDR3 nucleotide sequence: TGTGCCAGCAGCTTAGATCTTGGGACTAGTATTGGGCAGTTCTTC. Based on the CDR3 plus reference TRBV11-2 and TRBJ2-1, the full variable domain is EAGVAQSPRYKIIEKRQSVAFWCNPISGHATLYWYQQILGQGPKLLIQFQNNGVVDDSQLPKDRFSAERLKGVDSTLKIQPAKLEDSAVYLCASSLDLGTSIGQFFGPGTRLTVL.

V gene TRBV10-3 combines with J gene TRBJ2-1, with 9 nucleotides matching TRBD1. The V and J ends lost 4 bases and 9 bases, in that order; junction bases with no gene match: 4. The CDR3 sequence is 13 residues long. Germline CDR1 ENHRY, CDR2 SYGVKD. The CDR3 reads CAISGTGEGEQFF. In nucleotides, the CDR3 is TGTGCCATCAGTGGGACAGGGGAAGGTGAGCAGTTCTTC.

This clone appeared a few times. The rearrangement uses TRBV20-1 and TRBJ2-1; 7 bases are shared with TRBD2. The CDR3 is 11 residues long. From germline, CDR1 is DFQATT and CDR2 SNEGSKA (reference sequence). V dropped 5 bases and J dropped 8; count of bases not matched to a gene: 3. The CDR3 loop is CSARRGDEQFF. DNA for the CDR3: TGCAGTGCTCGTCGGGGGGATGAGCAGTTCTTC.

The rearrangement links TRBV27 to TRBJ2-1; TRBD2 is a possible D gene (5 bases). The CDR3 is 15 residues long. Germline CDR1 reads MNHEY; CDR2 reads SMNVEV (reference sequence). V was trimmed by 3 bases and J by 3 bases, leaving 12 bases between them. CDR3 nucleotides: TGTGCCAGCAGTTTCCGGGGTGTGCGCTACAATGAGCAGTTCTTC. Residues: CASSFRGVRYNEQFF.

The chain couples TRBV19 to TRBJ2-7; the D gene is possibly TRBD2 (5 bases). Germline V gene data show CDR1 as LNHDA and CDR2 as SQIVND (reference sequence). The CDR3 extends over 18 amino acids. V lost 2 bases to trimming and J lost 7 bases, with 27 bases between them. CDR3 DNA: TGTGCCAGTAGTATACGATCATCTCAGGACGGCCCTCGGGGAGAGCAGTACTTC. It codes for CASSIRSSQDGPRGEQYF.